The subject of this entry is one T cell receptor beta chain. These data originate in a study of cytomegalovirus exposure and HLA in healthy donors. About the research overall: Across a few hundred genotyped donors, around 82% landed in the Caucasian-associated ancestry cluster.

Among the donors, all were healthy bone marrow donors. The CDR3 has 16 residues. Germline V gives CDR1 MNHEY, CDR2 SMNVEV (reference sequence). The trim removed 0 bases at V and 3 bases at J, leaving 6 bases unmatched. It was with 60 Vbeta and 13 Jbeta primers that the PCR ran. Using immunoSEQ multiplex PCR, the repertoire was profiled, and TCRdb retains in-frame clones only, with some absent. The table has roughly 73,000 clones, 65% to 85% seen once. This rearrangement joins TRBV27 to TRBJ2-3; 7 bases align to TRBD2. This sequence originates from a woman aged 45-60 years in good health and CMV-seronegative. Material for sequencing was PBMCs. This CDR3 reads CASSLSWQGGTDTQYF. In DNA form, the CDR3 reads TGTGCCAGCAGTTTATCGTGGCAGGGAGGGACAGATACGCAGTATTTT.